The clone carrying this TCR beta chain was counted a few times. What it recognizes is unknown. This specimen belongs to a study of cytomegalovirus exposure and HLA in healthy donors. PCR involved 60 Vbeta and 13 Jbeta primers. TCRdb keeps only in-frame clones here, not all; method: immunoSEQ multiplex PCR. The data show approximately 110,000 clones, around three quarters seen once. Overall study results and limits: It was in a later analysis that TCR association rates were seen to vary by HLA locus, highest for DRB1 and lowest for HLA-C. In a later analysis, HLA-associated TCR beta chains were more clonally expanded than equally common others. Relative to the approximately 700-donor mean, N-insertions were reportedly fewer in an Asian-associated ancestry cluster in a later analysis. According to the study, roughly 160 TCR beta chains were cytomegalovirus-associated.

From germline, CDR1 is SGHRS and CDR2 YFSETQ. V was clipped by 5 bases and J by 9 bases; unmatched bases: 11. The CDR3 spans 14 residues. The TCR comes from a woman aged 60-75 years in good health and CMV-seropositive. Sequencing was carried out using PBMCs. The chain uses TRBV5-1 and TRBJ2-7; TRBD2 aligns across 10 bases. The CDR3: CASRENLAGAGQYF. DNA of the CDR3: TGCGCCAGCAGGGAAAACCTAGCGGGGGCCGGGCAGTACTTC.